Presented here are 8 T cell receptor beta chains from one specimen sequenced in a study of glioma-infiltrating T cells after dendritic cell vaccination. The repertoire was sequenced with immunoSEQ multiplex PCR; TCRdb's copy has only in-frame clones and lacks some. The repertoire consists of some 100,000 clones, with 85% occurring once and the leading ten covering less than 3%. The material was blood, obtained before dendritic cell vaccination. The receptor source for this set is a human donor with glioblastoma.

The chain has TRBV7-8 and TRBJ2-7, with 9 bases identical to TRBD2. This CDR3 region has 14 residues. Germline loops: CDR1 SGHVS, CDR2 FQNEAQ. V was clipped by 7 bases and J by 4 bases; unmatched bases: 8. The chain's CDR3 is CASTSGTSTYEQYF. The CDR3 bases are TGTGCCAGCACATCCGGGACTAGCACTTACGAGCAGTACTTC. Drawing the rest from reference TRBV7-8 and TRBJ2-7, the complete variable domain is GAGVSQSPRYKVAKRGQDVALRCDPISGHVSLFWYQQALGQGPEFLTYFQNEAQLDKSGLPSDRFFAERPEGSVSTLKIQRTQQEDSAVYLCASTSGTSTYEQYFGPGTRLTVT.

This chain connects TRBV6-6 to TRBJ2-2; D not resolved. Trimming pared 5 bases from V and 6 bases from J, leaving 13 bases between. Germline V gene data show CDR1 as MNHNY and CDR2 as SVGAGI (reference sequence). CDR3 size: 14 residues. This CDR3 is CASSEREAAGELFF. CDR3 in DNA: TGTGCCAGCAGTGAGCGTGAGGCGGCCGGGGAGCTGTTTTTT.

The CDR3 sequence: CASRAPGSYEQYF. CDR3 in DNA: TGTGCCAGCAGAGCCCCAGGGTCCTACGAGCAGTACTTC. The genes are TRBV2 and TRBJ2-7; tentatively, D is TRBD1 (5 bases). This CDR3 spans 13 amino acids. Trimming pared 6 bases from V and 1 base from J, leaving 10 bases between. Germline lookup yields CDR1 SNHLY and CDR2 FYNNEI.

This clone was observed a few times. The rearrangement links TRBV12-5 to TRBJ2-7; possibly TRBD2 for D (7 bases). Germline-derived CDR1 and CDR2 are LGHNT and FRNRAP. Deletions cut 5 bases from V and 8 bases from J, with 22 bases between. The CDR3 totals 15 residues. CDR3 DNA sequence: TGTGCTAGTGGTGGGGGGGGCGTCGGGGCGATCAAGCAGTACTTC. Its protein is CASGGGGVGAIKQYF. Together with reference TRBV12-5 and TRBJ2-7, the CDR3 gives the full variable domain: DARVTQTPRHKVTEMGQEVTMRCQPILGHNTVFWYRQTMMQGLELLAYFRNRAPLDDSGMPKDRFSAEMPDATLATLKIQPSEPRDSAVYFCASGGGGVGAIKQYFGPGTRLTVT.

The chain employs TRBV4-1 and TRBJ1-1; no reliable D call. Trimming stripped 4 bases from V and 2 bases from J, with 14 bases between. Germline V gene sequence: CDR1 MGHRA, CDR2 YSYEKL. CDR3 length: 15 amino acids. The CDR3 is CASSPLPFLNTEAFF. DNA for the CDR3: TGCGCCAGCAGCCCTCTTCCTTTTTTAAACACTGAAGCTTTCTTT.

V and J are TRBV19 and TRBJ1-1; TRBD1 might be the D (6 bases). Germline CDR1 is LNHDA and CDR2 is SQIVND (reference sequence). The CDR3 covers 18 residues. V was shortened by 7 bases and J by 0 bases, with 24 bases between the two germline ends. The DNA of the CDR3 is TGTGCCAGTACCCCCTGGGGGGGCCGACTACTTTTGAACACTGAAGCTTTCTTT. Translated: CASTPWGGRLLLNTEAFF. Full variable domain (remainder filled in from reference TRBV19 and TRBJ1-1): DGGITQSPKYLFRKEGQNVTLSCEQNLNHDAMYWYRQDPGQGLRLIYYSQIVNDFQKGDIAEGYSVSREKKESFPLTVTSAQKNPTAFYLCASTPWGGRLLLNTEAFFGQGTRLTVV.

The rearrangement joins TRBV7-9 to TRBJ1-4, with D tentatively TRBD1 (5 bases). V lost 7 bases and J lost 6, with 18 bases in between. The germline gives CDR1 SEHNR, CDR2 FQNEAQ (reference sequence). The CDR3 extends over 15 amino acids. CDR3 sequence: CASKNSRGGDEKLFF. CDR3 coding DNA: TGTGCCAGCAAGAACTCCCGGGGAGGGGATGAAAAACTGTTTTTT.

J is TRBJ2-7 and V is TRBV7-2, with 13 bases matching TRBD2. The germline V gene has CDR1 SGHTA and CDR2 FQGNSA. The V and J ends lost 4 bases and 4 bases, in that order; junction bases with no gene match: 4. The CDR3 covers 15 residues. CDR3 residues: CASSSPTSGRYEQYF. In DNA form, the CDR3 reads TGTGCCAGCAGCTCTCCGACTAGCGGGAGGTACGAGCAGTACTTC.